The text below deals with one T cell receptor (beta chain). This entry comes from a study of T cells in localized non-small cell lung cancer. The CDR3 is made up of 13 amino acids. V was shortened by 1 base and J by 7 bases, with 11 bases between the two germline ends. Germline loops: CDR1 SEHNR, CDR2 FQNEAQ (reference sequence). The assay was immunoSEQ multiplex PCR, and TCRdb's table has in-frame clones only and misses some. In the table there are tens of thousands of clones, 88% of which are singletons. Sequences were derived from peripheral blood, sampled before any cancer treatment. This rearrangement joins TRBV7-9 to TRBJ2-7; D gene unclear. The clonotype was recovered from a woman aged 40-75 years with stage I squamous cell lung carcinoma. For the CDR3, the DNA is TGTGCCAGCAGCTTAGACAGTTTAAAGGAGCAGTACTTC. Translation: CASSLDSLKEQYF. The full variable domain, with the rest looked up from reference TRBV7-9 and TRBJ2-7, is DTGVSQNPRHKITKRGQNVTFRCDPISEHNRLYWYRQTLGQGPEFLTYFQNEAQLEKSRLLSDRFSAERPKGSFSTLEIQRTEQGDSAMYLCASSLDSLKEQYFGPGTRLTVT.